Listed below are T cell receptor beta chains from one sample, sequenced in a study of blood T cell repertoires in COVID-19. Using immunoSEQ multiplex PCR, the repertoire was profiled, and TCRdb retains in-frame clones only, with some absent. The sample holds roughly 58,000 clones, under 80% seen once. Sequencing was carried out using PBMCs or T cells enriched from blood (not recorded which). The receptors were gathered from an older woman who had been exposed to COVID-19. The CDR3 runs from the conserved cysteine through the conserved F or W. A D gene is named only where the DNA matches it firmly. Clone size, where shown, is once, few, many, or a class for clones that have expanded.

TRBV18,many,TRBJ2-7,NA,CASSPIQAYEQYF,TGTGCCAGCTCACCAATACAGGCTTACGAGCAGTACTTC
TRBV5-4,NA,TRBJ2-6,TRBD2,CASSLGTSGFLSGANVLTF,TGTGCCAGCAGCTTGGGGACTAGCGGCTTCCTTTCTGGGGCCAACGTCCTGACTTTC
TRBV7-9,once,TRBJ1-2,NA,CASSFGLANYGYTF,TGTGCCAGCAGCTTTGGTTTAGCTAACTATGGCTACACCTTC
TRBV2,NA,TRBJ2-7,NA,CASTIRGSYEQYF,TGTGCCAGCACCATCCGAGGGAGCTACGAGCAGTACTTC
TRBV28,NA,TRBJ1-6,TRBD1,CASLRGRNSPLHF,TGTGCCAGTTTAAGGGGGCGGAATTCACCCCTCCACTTT
TRBV19,NA,TRBJ2-5,TRBD1,CASSPRGTGAETQYF,TGTGCCAGTAGTCCTCGCGGGACAGGGGCCGAGACCCAGTACTTC
TRBV30,once,TRBJ2-5,TRBD2,CAWSEGTSGDRETQYF,TGTGCCTGGAGTGAAGGGACTAGCGGGGATCGGGAGACCCAGTACTTC
TRBV11-2,NA,TRBJ2-7,NA,CASSLLRYEQYF,TGTGCCAGCAGCTTACTCCGCTACGAGCAGTACTTC
TRBV7-2,few,TRBJ1-1,NA,CASSVQLLAEAFF,TGTGCCAGCAGCGTCCAACTTTTGGCTGAAGCTTTCTTT
TRBV5-1,once,TRBJ2-3,NA,CASSLRGDTQYF,TGCGCCAGCAGCTTGAGGGGGGATACGCAGTATTTT